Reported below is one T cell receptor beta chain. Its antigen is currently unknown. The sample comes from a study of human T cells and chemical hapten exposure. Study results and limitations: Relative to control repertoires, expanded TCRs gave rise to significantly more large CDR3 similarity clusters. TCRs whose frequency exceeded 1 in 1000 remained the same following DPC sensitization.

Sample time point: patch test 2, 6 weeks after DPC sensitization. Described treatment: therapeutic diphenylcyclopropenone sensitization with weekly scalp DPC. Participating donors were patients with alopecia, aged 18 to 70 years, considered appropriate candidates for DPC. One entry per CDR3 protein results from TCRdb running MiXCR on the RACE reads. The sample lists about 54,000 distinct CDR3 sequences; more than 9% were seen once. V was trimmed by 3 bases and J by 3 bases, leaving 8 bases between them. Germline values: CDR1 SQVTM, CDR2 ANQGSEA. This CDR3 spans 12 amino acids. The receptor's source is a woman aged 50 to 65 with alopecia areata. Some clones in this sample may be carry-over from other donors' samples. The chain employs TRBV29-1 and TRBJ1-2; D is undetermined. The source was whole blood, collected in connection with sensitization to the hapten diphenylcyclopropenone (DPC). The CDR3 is CSVDRHYYGYTF. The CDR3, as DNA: TGCAGCGTTGATCGACACTACTATGGCTACACCTTC.